The T cell receptor beta chain described here comes from a study of spatial heterogeneity in lung cancer. Overall study results and limits: Ubiquitous expanded tumor TCRs showed up in blood more at resection than follow-up.

After removal of 2 bases from V and 0 bases from J, the junction contained 8 bases not matched to a gene. Germline V gives CDR1 SGHRS, CDR2 YFSETQ. This CDR3 region has 18 residues. Every TCR cDNA molecule carried a tag that served as a unique molecular identifier. TCRdb passed the 5' RACE reads through MiXCR, listing each CDR3 protein once. In the table there are roughly 80,000 distinct CDR3 sequences, around 13% of which are singletons. This clonotype was counted a single time. Its matching antigen is unknown. Specified time point: sample taken at primary tumor resection. TCRs were sequenced from unsorted whole RNA of tumor, nontumor lung or PBMC. There were some 76 donors, all of them untreated patients with early-stage non-small cell lung cancer.

The chain recombines TRBV5-1 with TRBJ2-2; 9 bases are shared with TRBD2. The sequences come from PBMCs, collected at surgery. The sequence was obtained from a male donor with early-stage non-small cell lung cancer. CDR3 in amino acids: CASSFSGGVSANTGELFF. CDR3 nucleotide sequence: TGCGCCAGCAGCTTTAGCGGGGGAGTCTCCGCGAACACCGGGGAGCTGTTTTTT. The full variable domain, its missing parts supplied by reference TRBV5-1 and TRBJ2-2, is KAGVTQTPRYLIKTRGQQVTLSCSPISGHRSVSWYQQTPGQGLQFLFEYFSETQRNKGNFPGRFSGRQFSNSRSEMNVSTLELGDSALYLCASSFSGGVSANTGELFFGEGSRLTVL.